These 25 T cell receptor beta chains share one sample of origin, sequenced in a study of T cell changes during pregnancy in multiple sclerosis. Sequencing was performed with immunoSEQ multiplex PCR; in TCRdb, only in-frame clones are kept and a portion is missing. This table holds 75,000 to 90,000 clones, around 93% found once. The input for sequencing was PBMCs, taken in the first trimester of pregnancy. The receptors here all came from a female donor in good health, serving as a control in a pregnancy study. Some clones in this sample may be carry-over from other donors' samples.

V gene TRBV19 combines with J gene TRBJ2-7, with a tentative D call TRBD1 (5 bases). V lost 3 bases, J lost 0 bases, and 9 bases lay in between. This CDR3 comprises 14 residues. Germline V CDR1 and CDR2: LNHDA, SQIVND (reference sequence). CDR3 DNA sequence: TGTGCCAGTAGTATCAGGGTCAGCTCCTACGAGCAGTACTTC. Amino acid sequence: CASSIRVSSYEQYF.

The chain uses TRBV27 and TRBJ1-1, with a possible D match to TRBD1 (5 bases). V was cut by 5 bases and J by 3 bases, with 13 bases left in between. Germline V gene data show CDR1 as MNHEY and CDR2 as SMNVEV (reference sequence). The CDR3 runs 14 residues. CDR3 in amino acids: CASSHQGVHTEAFF. The CDR3 nucleotides read TGTGCCAGCAGTCACCAGGGTGTGCACACTGAAGCTTTCTTT.

The chain joins TRBV7-2 to TRBJ2-1; the D is unclear. V shed 5 bases and J shed 7 bases, with 15 bases lying between them. Germline V lookup: CDR1 SGHTA, CDR2 FQGNSA. The CDR3 is 14 residues long. DNA for the CDR3: TGTGCCAGCAGCGCCGACAAGATCGGAAATGAGCAGTTCTTC. As protein: CASSADKIGNEQFF.

The J gene is TRBJ1-5, the V gene TRBV5-6; tentatively, D is TRBD1 (5 bases). Germline-derived CDR1 and CDR2 are SGHDT and YYEEEE. The CDR3 has 14 amino acids. V dropped 1 base and J dropped 4 bases, with 9 bases sitting between them. DNA for the CDR3: TGTGCCAGCAGCTTGCACAGGTATAATCAGCCCCAGCATTTT. As protein: CASSLHRYNQPQHF.

The V and J genes are TRBV2 and TRBJ2-7, with TRBD1 matching 8 bases. Germline CDR1 and CDR2: SNHLY and FYNNEI. This CDR3 is 14 amino acids long. The J segment lost 7 bases and the V segment lost 6 bases, leaving 11 bases of the junction unmatched. The CDR3 is CASRAGTGPGEQYF. CDR3 DNA: TGTGCCAGCAGGGCCGGGACAGGACCTGGGGAGCAGTACTTC.

The rearrangement uses TRBV7-2 and TRBJ2-3, with D maybe TRBD1 (6 bases). V was shortened by 1 base and J by 3 bases, with 14 bases between the two germline ends. The CDR3 totals 16 residues. Germline CDR1 is SGHTA and CDR2 is FQGNSA. The CDR3 loop is CASSLVGGHITDTQYF. As DNA, the CDR3 is TGTGCCAGCAGCTTAGTAGGGGGACACATTACAGATACGCAGTATTTT.

This rearrangement joins TRBV19 to TRBJ1-4; D uncertain. The CDR3 is 14 residues long. Germline V gene data show CDR1 as LNHDA and CDR2 as SQIVND (reference sequence). Trimming stripped 3 bases from V and 10 bases from J, with 15 bases between. The CDR3 loop reads CASSIAEAGGKLFF. The CDR3 DNA reads as TGTGCCAGTAGTATTGCGGAGGCAGGCGGAAAACTGTTTTTT.

The V and J genes are TRBV28 and TRBJ1-3; 8 nucleotides align to TRBD1. V shed 6 bases, J shed 4 bases, and the junction held 17 bases outside the gene matches. Germline-derived CDR1 and CDR2 are MDHEN and SYDVKM. The CDR3 covers 18 residues. The CDR3 nucleotides are TGTGCCAGCAGCCTACAGAATCCAGGGGGCGCAGAAGGAAACACCATATATTTT. Translated: CASSLQNPGGAEGNTIYF.

The rearrangement links TRBV2 to TRBJ1-2; 9 bases match TRBD1. The ends lost 7 bases at V and 6 bases at J; junction bases unmatched: 6. Germline CDR1 SNHLY, CDR2 FYNNEI. This CDR3 is 13 amino acids long. The CDR3: CASTFWTGDGYTF. The CDR3 nucleotides are TGTGCCAGCACTTTTTGGACAGGGGATGGCTACACCTTC.

The rearrangement joins TRBV7-2 to TRBJ2-7; perhaps TRBD2 as D (5 bases). This CDR3 has 13 amino acids. With 4 bases removed from V and 0 bases from J, the gap between germline ends came to 7 bases. Germline V gene data show CDR1 as SGHTA and CDR2 as FQGNSA. The CDR3 loop is CASSSAGSYEQYF. The CDR3 bases are TGTGCCAGCAGCTCTGCGGGCTCCTACGAGCAGTACTTC.

The J gene is TRBJ2-2, the V gene TRBV7-8, with D perhaps matching TRBD1 (5 bases). Germline V gene sequence: CDR1 SGHVS, CDR2 FQNEAQ. The CDR3 loop spans 13 amino acids. V lost 8 bases to trimming and J lost 7 bases, with 14 bases between them. The CDR3 sequence: CASLMDTRGELFF. The CDR3 bases are TGTGCCAGCCTAATGGACACCCGCGGGGAGCTGTTTTTT.

The DNA of the CDR3 is TGTGCCAGCAGGGAGGGTAGCGGGGGTCAGCAGTACTTC. This sequence encodes CASREGSGGQQYF. V and J are TRBV2 and TRBJ2-7; 9 bases align to TRBD2. The CDR3 contains 13 residues. V shed 6 bases, J shed 8 bases, and the junction held 8 bases outside the gene matches. In germline, CDR1 is SNHLY, CDR2 FYNNEI.

V gene TRBV28 combines with J gene TRBJ1-5; D call uncertain. Between the trimmed V and J ends, which lost 7 bases and 2 bases, there was a span of 9 bases. The CDR3 covers 13 residues. Germline V gives CDR1 MDHEN, CDR2 SYDVKM. Here the CDR3 DNA reads TGTGCCAGCACCCCCCCTGGCAATCAGCCCCAGCATTTT. It translates to CASTPPGNQPQHF.

The sample holds a few counts of this clone. V usage is TRBV28 and J usage is TRBJ1-1; 8 bases agree with TRBD1. CDR3 length equals 14 residues. The junction had 9 bases not matched to a gene; V was cut back by 6 bases and J by 6 bases. Germline CDR1 reads MDHEN; CDR2 reads SYDVKM. The CDR3 region is CASSSATGEAEAFF. The CDR3 DNA reads TGTGCCAGCAGCTCCGCGACAGGGGAAGCTGAAGCTTTCTTT.

The V gene is TRBV6-5, the J gene TRBJ2-4, with D possibly being TRBD2 (5 bases). V gave up 0 bases and J gave up 8 bases, with 14 bases separating them. The CDR3 extends over 15 amino acids. The germline V gene encodes CDR1 MNHEY and CDR2 SVGAGI. DNA for the CDR3: TGTGCCAGCAGTTACTCGAGCAGGAGGTTGGACATTCAGTACTTC. It codes for CASSYSSRRLDIQYF.

This clone is a singleton in its sample. The J gene is TRBJ2-7, the V gene TRBV19; 9 bases match TRBD2. The CDR3 runs to 17 residues. V lost 10 bases, J lost 6 bases, and 22 bases stayed unmatched. CDR1 and CDR2 (germline): LNHDA, SQIVND (reference sequence). CDR3 DNA sequence: TGTGCCACTTCACTGGAGATTGGGAGCGGGGGGCAGGGCGAGCAGTACTTC. Its protein product is CATSLEIGSGGQGEQYF.

This clone was recorded once. V and J are TRBV6-4 and TRBJ2-7; D perhaps matches TRBD2 (6 bases). V gave up 0 bases and J gave up 7 bases, with 16 bases separating them. CDR3 length: 15 residues. The germline CDR1 and CDR2 sequences are MRHNA and SNTAGT. The CDR3 sequence: CASSDSKRREREQYF. The DNA of the CDR3 is TGTGCCAGCAGTGACTCGAAACGACGGGAGAGGGAGCAGTACTTC.

The V gene is TRBV4-3, the J gene TRBJ1-6; D gene uncertain. The germline CDR1 and CDR2 sequences are LGHNA and YSLEER. The V gene lost 1 base and the J gene lost 9 bases, with 10 bases spanning the gap. The CDR3 length is 14 residues. In DNA form, the CDR3 reads TGCGCCAGCAGCCAAGTAATACGGGGTTCACCCCTCCACTTT. Its translation is CASSQVIRGSPLHF.

This clone was observed once. The V gene is TRBV4-2, the J gene TRBJ2-1; 10 bases are shared with TRBD2. The germline gives CDR1 LGHNA, CDR2 YNFKEQ. V shed 4 bases and J 4 bases; nucleotides not matched to a gene: 7. The CDR3 contains 16 residues. CDR3 DNA sequence: TGTGCCAGCAGCCCAGCGGGAGGGCCGGCGTACAATGAGCAGTTCTTC. Translated, it gives CASSPAGGPAYNEQFF.

The chain carries TRBV2 and TRBJ1-2, with D maybe TRBD1 (5 bases). The CDR3 loop spans 13 amino acids. Germline assignment: CDR1 SNHLY and CDR2 FYNNEI. Trimming removed 7 bases from V and 3 bases from J, with 12 bases in between. The CDR3 here is CASNYRSDYGYTF. The CDR3, as DNA: TGTGCCAGCAACTACAGGTCGGACTATGGCTACACCTTC.

The chain has TRBV5-1 and TRBJ2-7; 8 bases are a match to TRBD2. Germline V gene data show CDR1 as SGHRS and CDR2 as YFSETQ. CDR3 length: 15 residues. Unmatched junction bases numbered 10, after V lost 4 bases and J lost 4 bases. DNA of the CDR3: TGCGCCAGCAGCCCGGCGGGGGGCAATGGGTACGAGCAGTACTTC. Its protein is CASSPAGGNGYEQYF.

The rearrangement links TRBV5-1 to TRBJ2-3; 8 nucleotides match TRBD1. This CDR3 comprises 14 residues. In germline, CDR1 is SGHRS, CDR2 YFSETQ. V was pared by 3 bases and J by 3 bases, with 3 bases of the junction left unmatched. In DNA, the CDR3 is TGCGCCAGCAGCTACTGGACAGGGACAGATACGCAGTATTTT. Encoded protein: CASSYWTGTDTQYF.

This clone showed up just once. The chain recombines TRBV25-1 with TRBJ2-5; no clear D gene. The CDR3 is made up of 10 amino acids. Germline CDR1 MGHDK, CDR2 SYGVNS. Between the trimmed V and J ends, which lost 8 bases and 2 bases, there was a span of 3 bases. The CDR3 coding sequence is TGTGCCAGCTATCAAGAGACCCAGTACTTC. Residues: CASYQETQYF.

The V gene is TRBV5-6, the J gene TRBJ2-7; the D gene is possibly TRBD2 (7 bases). The V gene lost 6 bases and the J gene lost 5 bases, with 18 bases spanning the gap. Germline CDR1 and CDR2: SGHDT and YYEEEE. The CDR3 sequence is 14 residues long. CDR3 nucleotides: TGTGCCAGCACCTGGAGCGGGACAAATCACGAGCAGTACTTC. Amino acids: CASTWSGTNHEQYF.

This chain links TRBV5-3 with TRBJ2-1; D is possibly TRBD2 (5 bases). TRBV5-3 is annotated as an ORF whose role is uncertain. This CDR3 has 14 residues. V lost 0 bases, J lost 6 bases, and 10 bases lay in between. CDR3: CARSLGLASNEQFF. CDR3 sequence (DNA): TGTGCCAGAAGCTTGGGGCTAGCAAGCAATGAGCAGTTCTTC.